This is a list of T cell receptor beta chains from one sample in a study of cytomegalovirus exposure and HLA in healthy donors. Method: immunoSEQ multiplex PCR; TCRdb's copy keeps in-frame clones and lacks some. Among roughly 90,000 clones listed, roughly 82% were seen once. Sequencing was performed on PBMCs. These receptors were collected from a man in his thirties or forties in good health and CMV-seropositive. Both conserved end residues are part of each CDR3. Some rows have no size entry. The others give once, few or many, or a class for an expanded clone.

cdr3_length | v_call | clone_size | cdr3_aa
16 | TRBV2 | NA | CASRAISGKGYNEQFF
16 | TRBV5-4 | once | CASSLFMASSNYEQYF
15 | TRBV7-2 | NA | CASSPRTGTGQPQHF
15 | TRBV5-5 | few | CASSTLGQGYYGYTF
13 | TRBV19 | NA | CASNPEGGRGYTF
14 | TRBV29-1 | NA | CSVSGTSSTGELFF
14 | TRBV7-6 | NA | CASSLIDRNTEAFF
16 | TRBV6-1 | NA | CASSEWSGRTNNEQFF
16 | TRBV6-5 | few | CASSYSEQVGNSPLHF
14 | TRBV19 | NA | CASSRQGAGYEQYF
18 | TRBV7-9 | NA | CASSLVHPTGSLGGELFF
13 | TRBV5-1 | NA | CASSEGLAGGLYF
15 | TRBV19 | NA | CASSARDSGANVLTF